Below are 10 T cell receptor beta chains sequenced from a single sample in a study of technical replicates of blood from several donors. Generated by immunoSEQ multiplex PCR, the TCRdb table keeps only in-frame clones and is missing some. This table holds under 85,000 clones, roughly 96% found once. Source material: T cells isolated from PBMCs. The origin of the receptors is a human donor in good health.

The chain is built from TRBV6-1 and TRBJ2-7; D is unclear. The V gene lost 1 base and the J gene lost 2 bases, with 9 bases spanning the gap. CDR1 and CDR2 from the germline V gene are MNHNS and SASEGT. The CDR3 has 14 amino acids. The chain's CDR3 is CASSEGPVTYEQYF. The CDR3 DNA is TGTGCCAGCAGTGAAGGCCCGGTCACCTACGAGCAGTACTTC.

This chain uses TRBV5-1 with TRBJ2-3, with 9 positions matching TRBD1. V lost 4 bases and J lost 5; bases outside the gene matches: 8. The CDR3 length is 15 residues. Per germline, CDR1 SGHRS and CDR2 YFSETQ. The CDR3 region is CASSPGQGWLDTQYF. The DNA for the CDR3 is TGCGCCAGCAGCCCGGGACAGGGATGGTTAGATACGCAGTATTTT.

This chain joins TRBV21-1 and TRBJ1-1; TRBD1, the table's D call, was not compared with the DNA. TRBV21-1 is classified as a pseudogene. This CDR3 region has 13 residues. The DNA for the CDR3 is TGTGCCAGCAGCCAGACCAGGCGCACTGAAGCTTTCTTT. Translation: CASSQTRRTEAFF.

The V gene is TRBV27, the J gene TRBJ1-5, with D maybe TRBD1 (6 bases). The CDR3 consists of 17 residues. With 6 bases removed from V and 1 base from J, the gap between germline ends came to 19 bases. Per the germline V gene, CDR1 is MNHEY and CDR2 is SMNVEV (reference sequence). The CDR3 DNA reads as TGTGCCAGCAGCTCTACGGATCCCGGACAGAGCAATCAGCCCCAGCATTTT. This gives the protein CASSSTDPGQSNQPQHF.

The V gene is TRBV5-1, the J gene TRBJ2-1; the match to TRBD2 covers 13 bases. The V segment lost 4 bases and the J segment 1 base; nucleotides outside the gene matches: 20. Germline CDR1 is SGHRS and CDR2 is YFSETQ. CDR3 length: 22 amino acids. The CDR3 bases are TGCGCCAGCAGCCTGCAAGGTCGAAGGACTAGCGGGAGACTAGAGTCCTACAATGAGCAGTTCTTC. It yields the protein CASSLQGRRTSGRLESYNEQFF.

The genes are TRBV7-2 and TRBJ1-4; D gene uncertain. The CDR3 sequence is 12 residues long. Trimming shortened V by 1 base and J by 7 bases, and 4 bases separated the two germline ends. Germline lookup yields CDR1 SGHTA and CDR2 FQGNSA. CDR3 residues: CASSLVREKLFF. In DNA form, the CDR3 reads TGTGCCAGCAGCTTAGTTCGTGAAAAACTGTTTTTT.

V usage is TRBV7-3 and J usage is TRBJ1-6; D gene unclear. From germline, CDR1 is SGHTA and CDR2 FQGTGA. The CDR3 totals 13 residues. V lost 5 bases and J lost 13, with 15 bases in between. The CDR3 here is CASSPSGGAPLHF. In DNA form, the CDR3 reads TGTGCCAGCAGCCCGTCCGGTGGAGCGCCCCTCCACTTT.

This chain links TRBV7-8 with TRBJ2-5; D possibly corresponds to TRBD2 (5 bases). The V gene lost 1 base and the J gene lost 5 bases, with 17 bases spanning the gap. Germline assignment: CDR1 SGHVS and CDR2 FQNEAQ. The length of the CDR3 is 16 residues. The CDR3 coding sequence is TGTGCCAGCAGCTTAGTGGTCTCTGCGGGTTCGGAGACCCAGTACTTC. This translates into CASSLVVSAGSETQYF.

The rearrangement uses TRBV4-1 and TRBJ2-5; TRBD2 is a possible D gene (6 bases). V lost 5 bases and J lost 1, with 8 bases in between. This CDR3 is built from 13 residues. CDR1 is MGHRA, CDR2 YSYEKL, per germline. The CDR3 loop reads CASSRGLQETQYF. The DNA of the CDR3 is TGCGCCAGCAGCAGGGGACTCCAAGAGACCCAGTACTTC.

The J gene is TRBJ2-1, the V gene TRBV10-1, with a tentative D call TRBD1 (7 bases). V was pared by 5 bases and J by 8 bases, with 16 bases between. CDR3 length equals 14 residues. Looked up from germline, CDR1 is WNHNN and CDR2 is SYGVQD (reference sequence). CDR3 sequence reads: CASSKGAGSDEQFF. The CDR3 nucleotides are TGCGCCAGCAGTAAGGGGGCGGGGTCGGATGAGCAGTTCTTC.